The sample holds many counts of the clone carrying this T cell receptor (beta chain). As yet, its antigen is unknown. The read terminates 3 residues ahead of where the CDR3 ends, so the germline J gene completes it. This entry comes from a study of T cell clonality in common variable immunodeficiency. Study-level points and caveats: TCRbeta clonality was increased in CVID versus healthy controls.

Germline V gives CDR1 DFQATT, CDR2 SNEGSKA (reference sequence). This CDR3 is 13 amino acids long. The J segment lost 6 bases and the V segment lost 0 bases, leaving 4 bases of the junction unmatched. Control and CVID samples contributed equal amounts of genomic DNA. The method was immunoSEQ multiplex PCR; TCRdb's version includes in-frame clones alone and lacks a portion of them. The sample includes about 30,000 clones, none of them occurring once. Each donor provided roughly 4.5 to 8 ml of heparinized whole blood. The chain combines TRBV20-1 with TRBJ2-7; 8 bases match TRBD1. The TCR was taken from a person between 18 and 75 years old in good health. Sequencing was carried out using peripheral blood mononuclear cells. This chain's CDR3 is CSAREDRGFEQYF. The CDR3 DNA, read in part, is TGCAGTGCTAGAGAAGACAGGGGTTTCGAG.